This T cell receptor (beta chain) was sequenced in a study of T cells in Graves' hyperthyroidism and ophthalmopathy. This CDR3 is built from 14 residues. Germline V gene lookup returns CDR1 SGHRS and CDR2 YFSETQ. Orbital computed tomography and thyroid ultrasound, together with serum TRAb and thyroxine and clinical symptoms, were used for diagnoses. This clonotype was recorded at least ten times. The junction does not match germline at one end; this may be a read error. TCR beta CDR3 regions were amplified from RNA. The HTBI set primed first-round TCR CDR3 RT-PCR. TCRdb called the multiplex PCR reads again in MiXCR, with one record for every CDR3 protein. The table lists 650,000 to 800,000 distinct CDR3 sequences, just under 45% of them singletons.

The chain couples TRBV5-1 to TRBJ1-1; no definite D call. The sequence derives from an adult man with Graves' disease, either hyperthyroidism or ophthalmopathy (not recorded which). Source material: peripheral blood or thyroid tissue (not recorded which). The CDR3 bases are TGTGCCAGCAGCTTAGCGCCGGGTAACACTGAAGCTTTCTTT. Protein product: CASSLAPGNTEAFF.